This entry is about one T cell receptor beta chain. The antigen is unknown. This entry comes from a study of T-cell memory formation after mild COVID-19. Overall study context: TCR clusters mostly belonged to single donors. Overall study results and limits: Contracting clones from day 15 to 85 had balanced CD4/CD8; later expanders favoured CD4+. Pre-infection memory harbored some responding clones, suggesting cross-reactive memory joined.

TCR alpha and TCR beta cDNA libraries carrying sample barcodes and UMIs were produced by 5'RACE using constant-segment primers. TCRdb ran MiXCR on the 5' RACE reads and lists one entry per CDR3 protein. The sample records 350,000 to 450,000 distinct CDR3 sequences, 20% being singletons. The V segment lost 0 bases and the J segment 9 bases; nucleotides outside the gene matches: 4. The CDR3 loop spans 14 amino acids. Germline CDR1 reads SGHKS; CDR2 reads YYEKEE (reference sequence). The chain couples TRBV5-5 to TRBJ2-2; 8 positions agree with TRBD1. This receptor was identified in an adult woman who had mild COVID-19 (a few samples of this study predate the infection). Cell type and time point are not known. The sample taken for sequencing was PBMCs or a T cell subset sorted from them (not recorded which). In DNA form, the CDR3 reads TGTGCCAGCAGCTTGGGAGACAGGGGTCGGGAGCTGTTTTTT. Its translation: CASSLGDRGRELFF. Filled out from reference TRBV5-5 and TRBJ2-2, the complete variable domain reads DAGVTQSPTHLIKTRGQQVTLRCSPISGHKSVSWYQQVLGQGPQFIFQYYEKEERGRGNFPDRFSARQFPNYSSELNVNALLLGDSALYLCASSLGDRGRELFFGEGSRLTVL.